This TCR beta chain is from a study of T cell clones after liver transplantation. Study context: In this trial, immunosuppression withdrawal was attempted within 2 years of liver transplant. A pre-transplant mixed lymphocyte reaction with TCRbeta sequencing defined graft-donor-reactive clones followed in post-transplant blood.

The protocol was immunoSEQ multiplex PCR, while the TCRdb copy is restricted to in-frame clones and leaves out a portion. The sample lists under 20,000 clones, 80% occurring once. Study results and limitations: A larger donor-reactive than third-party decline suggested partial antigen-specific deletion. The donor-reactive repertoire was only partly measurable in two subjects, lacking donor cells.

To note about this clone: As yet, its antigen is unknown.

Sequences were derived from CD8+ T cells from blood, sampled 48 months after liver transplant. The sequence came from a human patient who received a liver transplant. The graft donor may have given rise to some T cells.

The CDR3 DNA is TGTGCCAGCAGCTTATCGGGGCCCTGGGACGAGCAGTACTTC. Residues: CASSLSGPWDEQYF. This rearrangement joins TRBV7-9 to TRBJ2-7; either TRBD1 or TRBD2 may fit D (5 bases each). V gave up 2 bases and J gave up 5 bases, with 13 bases separating them. Germline CDR1 reads SEHNR; CDR2 reads FQNEAQ (reference sequence). The CDR3 loop spans 14 amino acids.